This T cell receptor beta chain was captured by sequencing in a study of shared clonotypes between healthy human individuals. Findings of the study overall: Even with large depth, rarefaction showed that sorted-subset sequencing was incomplete.

The investigators split CD4+ cells into a CD45RA+ naive subset and a CD45RA-negative memory subset. Remarks on this clone: The antigen is unknown.

The CDR3 runs to 15 residues. Germline CDR1 SGHRS, CDR2 YFSETQ. J gave up 2 bases and V 0 bases, and 4 bases lay outside the gene matches. Assay: immunoSEQ multiplex PCR; the TCRdb copy retains only in-frame clones and omits some. The top ten hold under 2% of the sample, which has around 700,000 clones, approximately 75% seen once. The V call is TRBV5-1, the J call TRBJ2-7; 8 bases line up with TRBD2. The sequence was obtained from a woman between 25 and 40 years old in good health. Sequenced: memory CD4+ T cells sorted from blood. The subset here: CD45RA-negative fraction. The CDR3 region is CASSLGTSRTYEQYF. CDR3 coding DNA: TGCGCCAGCAGCTTGGGGACTAGCAGGACCTACGAGCAGTACTTC.